This TCR beta chain appears in the sequencing data of a study of tumor-infiltrating lymphocytes in glioblastoma multiforme listed by TCRdb under 2017. Looking at the study overall: To find out whether intratumoral genomic heterogeneity fosters TIL diversity, the study jointly investigated somatic mutations, TIL diversity and immune response activity. On the study overall, not on this receptor specifically: RNA-based TCR sequencing may distort clone frequencies because T cells carry unequal numbers of TCR transcripts. T cells were not sorted into functional subsets, and such sorting was noted by the authors as a future improvement. Generalizability is limited because the TCR and somatic mutation analysis included only one glioblastoma patient.

This clonotype is large (0.1 to 1%) in its sample. Its antigen is still unknown. Per-base qualities were not stored, and no clone one base away is much larger. The AllPrep DNA/RNA mini kit was used to purify genomic DNA and total RNA simultaneously from each of the ten or so tumor samples. OD 260/280 ratios above 1.9 and RNA integrity numbers above 6.5 were observed for all RNA. Using a modified ARM-PCR protocol with multiple V-beta primers and a C-beta primer, the team built TCRB libraries from RNA through three nested multiplex PCR rounds. ProtoScript II Reverse Transcriptase and a C-beta primer were used to synthesize TCRB-specific cDNA from around 550 ng total RNA. The description of the TCRB libraries did not include any unique molecular identifiers. The third PCR added barcodes and adapters over roughly 23 cycles with Deep VentR (exo-) polymerase, followed by gel purification of 250-500 bp bands. An Illumina HiSeq 2500 was used to sequence the TCRB libraries with 250 bp paired-end reads. Concerning the study's data processing: Reads were cleaned with Trimmomatic, merged with FLASH, assigned V, D and J segments with MiGEC, and analyzed with VDJtools. VDJtools was used to calculate the Shannon-Wiener diversity index, which quantified repertoire diversity. The raw public reads went through TCRdb reprocessing: fastp at Q25, MiXCR clone calling, in-frame beta chains kept. Identical CDR3 protein sequences are pooled into one entry, listed with their most common genes and DNA. The V and J calls and clone size come from TCRdb's table, not from the authors' own analysis. This sample lists under 35,000 distinct CDR3 sequences; around 55% were detected once. Of the sample, approximately 35% falls within the top ten clones.

From the cysteine through the phenylalanine, the CDR3 covers 14 amino acids. Only the CDR3 portion is preserved as DNA: 42 bases, with reading frame beginning at the first base. CDR1 and CDR2, per the germline V gene, are SQVTM and ANQGSEA. Germline trimming amounts to 5 bases on V and 3 bases on J, with 10 as the count of junction bases outside the gene matches. The receptor was isolated from a male donor with glioblastoma. The sample consisted of brain tumor tissue. The chain is encoded by TRBV29-1 joined to TRBJ2-7; 7 central bases correspond to TRBD1. The DNA reads as follows: TGCAGCGTTCAAGGGACAGAGGGGTTCTACGAGCAGTACTTC. Its translation is CSVQGTEGFYEQYF.